These T cell receptor beta chains were read from a single sample in a study of T cells after posttransplantation cyclophosphamide. The table came from immunoSEQ multiplex PCR; TCRdb's copy has only in-frame clones and leaves some out. This repertoire holds fewer than 55,000 clones, and none appear only once. The source material was PBMCs. These receptors were taken from a man in his forties in good health, CMV-negative, and a related stem cell transplant donor. Each CDR3 is given without its conserved first and last residue. The order of the fields is D gene, clone size, J gene, V gene, CDR3 protein. D genes are given only for firm matches. A row's size may be missing; if present it is once, few, many or a size class.

-	many	TRBJ2-5	TRBV10-2	ASSGEGGLGKTQY
-	many	TRBJ2-6	TRBV12-5	ASGLIVGHLLGGANVLT
-	few	TRBJ2-5	TRBV29-1	SAPGGGQKETQY
-	many	TRBJ1-2	TRBV7-9	ASSLDGYGYT
TRBD1	many	TRBJ1-3	TRBV6-5	ASSFGTAPGNTIY
-	many	TRBJ2-1	TRBV11-2	ASSLSLGYPF
TRBD1	many	TRBJ2-3	TRBV5-1	ASSLRQGETDTQY
-	many	TRBJ2-2	TRBV5-1	ASSSGQNTGELF
TRBD1	many	TRBJ1-1	TRBV27	ASSFDRVRINTEAF
TRBD2	many	TRBJ2-5	TRBV7-2	ASSSGLAEETQY
-	many	TRBJ1-4	TRBV11-2	ASRRKRNEKLF
-	-	TRBJ1-5	TRBV6-5	ASRRQNNQPQH
-	many	TRBJ1-1	TRBV7-3	ASSLLWNTEAF
-	many	TRBJ1-3	TRBV19	ASSIKTTNTIY
TRBD1	many	TRBJ1-3	TRBV6-6	ASRESGQVGNTIY
-	many	TRBJ1-1	TRBV9	ASSTHMGGTEAF
-	few	TRBJ1-1	TRBV6-6	ASSYSKGGDTEAF
-	many	TRBJ2-3	TRBV5-4	ASTRTGSTDTQY
TRBD2	many	TRBJ2-1	TRBV9	ASSAQTSGNEQF
TRBD2	many	TRBJ2-5	TRBV5-4	ASRSGGPGGRVGTQY
-	many	TRBJ1-3	TRBV20-1	SAGGDTIY
TRBD1	many	TRBJ1-6	TRBV2	ASRKDRNSPLH
-	many	TRBJ1-1	TRBV13	ASSLATQGREAF
TRBD1	-	TRBJ2-7	TRBV2	ASSEASTGDSYEQY
-	many	TRBJ1-3	TRBV30	AWRGLGNTIY
-	many	TRBJ2-2	TRBV2	ASSGAYGELF
TRBD1	many	TRBJ1-5	TRBV6-1	ASTTGWSNNQPQH
TRBD1	many	TRBJ2-3	TRBV19	ASSISGQGKDTQY